This entry features one TCR beta chain sequence. Its target antigen remains unknown. Base qualities are not at hand, and no much larger clone is one base apart. Spanning cysteine to phenylalanine, the CDR3 consists of 13 amino acids. Solely the CDR3 DNA is kept, with 39 bases framed from the first base. Via the germline V gene (reference sequence), CDR1 is LNHDA and CDR2 SQIVND. The junction carries 9 bases between V and J, which are trimmed by 0 bases and 7 bases respectively. The trial excluded patients who had a history of autoimmune disease or were on systemic immunosuppression. In every dose cohort, peripheral blood was drawn for TCR sequencing at baseline, cycle 4 day 1, and cycle 7 day 1. Samples were obtained from an open-label, multicenter, first-in-human phase I dose-escalation trial of ivuxolimab. Adults with locally advanced or metastatic head and neck squamous cell, hepatocellular, melanoma or renal cell carcinoma were enrolled in the trial. CD4+ and CD8+ T cells were sorted separately from peripheral blood before TCR sequencing.

Genomic DNA was isolated from the sorted cells so that the TCRbeta CDR3 region could be sequenced. The immunoSEQ Assay was used to sequence the TCRbeta CDR3 regions. TCRdb took over this immuneACCESS table, retaining in-frame rearrangements with V and J assigned. Such tables are incomplete; in checked studies, under half of the missing clones stem from an unresolved V gene, and the remainder is unexplained. For this sample there are tens of thousands of clones; 92% appear just once. The top ten hold around 0.51% of the sample. The data were taken from a study of OX40 agonist ivuxolimab in advanced cancers. With respect to the entire study: Ivuxolimab, which targeted the costimulatory receptor OX40 (CD134), was an agonistic, fully human IgG2 monoclonal antibody. In the dose-escalation cohort, 75% to 85% of patients were male, and the mean age was around 60 years with a range of roughly 20 to 85. Partial responses occurred in three dose-escalation patients, of whom one had hepatocellular carcinoma and two had cutaneous melanoma. Peripheral TCRbeta sequencing aimed to test whether ivuxolimab altered TCR sequence diversity and caused clonal T-cell expansion. Of the approximately 50 dose-escalation patients, hepatocellular carcinoma was present in 19, melanoma in around 15, renal cell carcinoma in 9 and head and neck cancer in 9. The paper covers the monotherapy dose-escalation part of the phase I ivuxolimab trial, which included N ≈ 50 patients. Prior anti-PD-1, anti-PD-L1 or anti-CTLA-4 therapy was permitted, and checkpoint inhibitors had been received by around 39% of dose-escalation patients. Intravenous ivuxolimab was administered to patients every 2 weeks at six dose levels: 0.01, 0.1, 0.3, 1.5, 3 and 10 mg/kg. Study-level results and caveats: At doses of 0.1 to 3.0 mg/kg, clonal expansion of both CD4+ and CD8+ blood T cells was observed from baseline to week 6. Antigen specificity was not determined for the clonally expanded peripheral T cells. In the 0.1-3.0 mg/kg groups, partial responders had among the lowest normalized peripheral clonal expansion, particularly in CD8+ T cells. Low levels of normalized T-cell clonal expansion were also seen in some patients who did not respond. After ivuxolimab, more expanded clones were found on average in CD8+ T cells than in CD4+ T cells.

Here the sequenced sample was CD4+ or CD8+ T cells sorted from blood, taken in a trial of the OX40 agonist ivuxolimab. The receptor comes from an adult with an advanced solid tumor such as melanoma, head and neck, liver or kidney cancer. The rearranged chain carries TRBV19 and TRBJ1-2, with the D gene too uncertain to name. The sequenced DNA: TGTGCCAGTAGTATAGATTGGGATGCTGGCTACACCTTC. This codes for CASSIDWDAGYTF.